The 4 T cell receptor beta chains listed next were all sequenced from one sample in a study of blood T cell repertoires in COVID-19. TCRdb's copy holds only in-frame clones and misses some; the assay was immunoSEQ multiplex PCR. The sample carries fewer than 70,000 clones, approximately 90% recorded once. The sequencing input was peripheral blood. The source of these receptors is a human donor in a cohort sampled during active COVID-19.

This sequence joins TRBV6-1 and TRBJ1-2; possibly TRBD1 for D (6 bases). V was cut by 2 bases and J by 8 bases, with 24 bases left in between. This CDR3 contains 17 residues. Per the germline V gene, CDR1 is MNHNS and CDR2 is SASEGT. CDR3 sequence: CASSESLAGAFRGGYTF. The CDR3, as DNA: TGTGCCAGCAGTGAATCCTTGGCAGGGGCTTTTAGGGGAGGCTACACCTTC.

V gene TRBV4-3 combines with J gene TRBJ1-2, with D possibly TRBD1 on 6 matching bases. There are 16 residues in the CDR3. Germline CDR1 LGHNA, CDR2 YSLEER. Trimming took off 3 bases at V and 0 bases at J, with 14 bases between the two ends. The CDR3 is CASSQIGTLANYGYTF. In nucleotides, the CDR3 is TGCGCCAGCAGCCAGATCGGGACACTCGCTAACTATGGCTACACCTTC.

This sequence joins TRBV7-3 and TRBJ1-2, with no clear D. V was trimmed by 2 bases and J by 7 bases, leaving 23 bases between them. Germline CDR1 SGHTA, CDR2 FQGTGA. The CDR3 has 17 amino acids. This CDR3 is CASSLGEGDIPQAGYTF. CDR3 nucleotide sequence: TGTGCCAGCAGCTTAGGGGAGGGAGACATCCCCCAGGCTGGCTACACCTTC.

Regarding this clone: The DNA is left out, because the CDR3 cannot be placed on it with certainty; the CDR3 is given as TCRdb lists it. V usage is TRBV6-5 and J usage is TRBJ2-1; the table's D call TRBD1 went unverified against the DNA. The CDR3 adds up to 14 amino acids, both ends counted. Germline CDR1 MNHEY, CDR2 SVGAGI. CDR3 residues: CASILVVGGYEQFF.